This T cell receptor beta chain came from a study of OX40 agonist ivuxolimab in advanced cancers. TCRdb's table, derived via immunoSEQ multiplex PCR, lists solely in-frame clones and lacks some. The sample holds just over 40,000 clones, 70% to 90% seen once. The CDR3 extends over 14 amino acids. Germline CDR1 SEHNR, CDR2 FQNEAQ (reference sequence). Deletions cut 5 bases from V and 5 bases from J, with 13 bases between. The rearrangement links TRBV7-9 to TRBJ1-5; D might be TRBD1 (5 bases). The TCR comes from an adult with an advanced solid tumor such as melanoma, head and neck, liver or kidney cancer. Sequences were derived from CD4+ or CD8+ T cells sorted from blood, sampled in a trial of the OX40 agonist ivuxolimab. The CDR3 DNA sequence: TGTGCCAGCAGCGCTTTTGGGGGAGATCAGCCCCAGCATTTT. Amino acid sequence: CASSAFGGDQPQHF.